The following is a TCR beta chain sequence with its context. Its cognate antigen is unknown. The trim removed 2 bases at V and 8 bases at J, leaving 14 bases unmatched. The length of the CDR3 is 16 residues. Germline CDR1 and CDR2: MNHNS and SASEGT. Cultured cells yielded isolated CD4+ T cells after roughly 11 days. Participants were vaccinated with two doses of either the BNT162b2 or mRNA-1273 vaccine. The sample belongs to a study of vaccination effects on CD4 cells after COVID-19. Overall study context: Samples gathered post-vaccine arrived a median of 72 days past the second dose.

Profiling relied on immunoSEQ multiplex PCR, and the TCRdb table lists in-frame clones only, not all of them. The data contain about 57,000 clones, around 84% of them singletons. The clonotype originates from a human donor who received a COVID-19 vaccine. J is TRBJ1-2 and V is TRBV6-1, with 7 positions matching TRBD1. The sample consisted of CD4+ T cells from PBMCs cultured without peptide, taken after COVID-19 vaccination. CDR3 region: CASSESKGTAGEGYTF. CDR3 in DNA: TGTGCCAGCAGTGAAAGCAAAGGGACAGCAGGGGAGGGCTACACCTTC.